The next 29 T cell receptor beta chains were all read from a single sample in a study of blood T cell repertoires in COVID-19. Sequencing used immunoSEQ multiplex PCR; TCRdb keeps in-frame clones, though not all of them. The sample shows about 280,000 clones, approximately 78% of them seen only once. The sample was PBMCs or T cells enriched from blood (not recorded which). The origin of the receptors is a man aged 40-49 years who had been exposed to COVID-19.

This chain uses TRBV9 with TRBJ2-1; the D gene is possibly TRBD2 (5 bases). The germline gives CDR1 SGDLS, CDR2 YYNGEE. Trimming pared 0 bases from V and 5 bases from J, leaving 12 bases between. The CDR3 extends over 15 amino acids. CDR3 sequence reads: CASSVEASRNNEQFF. The CDR3 nucleotides read TGTGCCAGCAGCGTAGAGGCTAGCAGGAACAATGAGCAGTTCTTC. Full variable domain (outside the CDR3, taken from reference TRBV9 and TRBJ2-1): DSGVTQTPKHLITATGQRVTLRCSPRSGDLSVYWYQQSLDQGLQFLIQYYNGEERAKGNILERFSAQQFPDLHSELNLSSLELGDSALYFCASSVEASRNNEQFFGPGTRLTVL.

The chain uses TRBV5-1 and TRBJ1-1; TRBD1 aligns across 7 bases. This CDR3 spans 15 amino acids. Per germline, CDR1 SGHRS and CDR2 YFSETQ. V lost 4 bases and J lost 0; bases outside the gene matches: 6. Here the CDR3 reads CASSPTGTVNTEAFF. The CDR3 nucleotides are TGCGCCAGCAGCCCCACCGGGACAGTGAACACTGAAGCTTTCTTT. Combining the CDR3 with reference TRBV5-1 and TRBJ1-1 gives the whole variable domain KAGVTQTPRYLIKTRGQQVTLSCSPISGHRSVSWYQQTPGQGLQFLFEYFSETQRNKGNFPGRFSGRQFSNSRSEMNVSTLELGDSALYLCASSPTGTVNTEAFFGQGTRLTVV.

The chain recombines TRBV7-8 with TRBJ2-7, with 8 nucleotides matching TRBD2. This CDR3 comprises 14 residues. CDR1 and CDR2 from the germline V gene are SGHVS and FQNEAQ. The V gene end was trimmed by 5 bases and the J gene end by 3 bases; junction bases not matched to a gene: 6. CDR3 DNA sequence: TGTGCCAGCAGCCCAAGCGGGAGAGACTACGAGCAGTACTTC. This codes for CASSPSGRDYEQYF.

V gene TRBV9 combines with J gene TRBJ2-7; 7 bases line up with TRBD2. Germline V gene data show CDR1 as SGDLS and CDR2 as YYNGEE. The CDR3 contains 14 residues. The J segment lost 4 bases and the V segment lost 0 bases, leaving 4 bases of the junction unmatched. The CDR3 sequence: CASSVAPGGYEQYF. CDR3 bases: TGTGCCAGCAGCGTAGCCCCGGGGGGATACGAGCAGTACTTC.

On this clone: This CDR3 is missing its conserved last phenylalanine or tryptophan, likely due to a read error. It is unclear where the CDR3 begins or ends on the DNA, so no DNA is shown, and the CDR3 is as TCRdb lists it. The chain is built from TRBV2 and TRBJ2-7; TRBD1, as called in the table, went unchecked against the DNA. Germline CDR1 and CDR2: SNHLY and FYNNEI. From its first to its last residue, the CDR3 has 8 amino acids. CDR3: CASGTGRI.

CDR3: CASVEGSPQVKLFF. The CDR3 coding sequence is TGTGCCAGCGTGGAGGGCTCGCCGCAAGTCAAGCTGTTTTTT. The chain couples TRBV2 to TRBJ2-2, with TRBD2 as a possible D gene (6 bases). This CDR3 comprises 14 residues. The V and J ends lost 8 bases and 12 bases respectively, with 22 bases between them. The germline V gene encodes CDR1 SNHLY and CDR2 FYNNEI.

The chain links TRBV5-8 to TRBJ2-5; 7 bases line up with TRBD2. From germline, CDR1 is SGHTS and CDR2 YDEGEE. The CDR3 covers 14 residues. J gave up 5 bases and V 4 bases, and 8 bases lay outside the gene matches. The CDR3 spells CASSHRTSRETQYF. CDR3 DNA sequence: TGTGCCAGCAGCCACCGGACTAGTCGGGAGACCCAGTACTTC.

J is TRBJ2-5 and V is TRBV5-1, with TRBD2 identical over 9 bases. Germline CDR1 is SGHRS and CDR2 is YFSETQ. V dropped 2 bases and J dropped 5; count of bases not matched to a gene: 7. This CDR3 comprises 15 residues. The CDR3 sequence is CASSLGGRALETQYF. CDR3 in DNA: TGCGCCAGCAGCTTAGGCGGGAGGGCCTTGGAGACCCAGTACTTC.

Here the CDR3 DNA reads TGTGCCAGTTTTCGGACAGATAGCAATCAGCCCCAGCATTTT. Its protein is CASFRTDSNQPQHF. V and J are TRBV19 and TRBJ1-5; possibly TRBD1 for D (6 bases). V was pared by 8 bases and J by 0 bases, with 11 bases between. Germline lookup yields CDR1 LNHDA and CDR2 SQIVND (reference sequence). CDR3 length: 14 amino acids. Combining the CDR3 with reference TRBV19 and TRBJ1-5 gives the whole variable domain DGGITQSPKYLFRKEGQNVTLSCEQNLNHDAMYWYRQDPGQGLRLIYYSQIVNDFQKGDIAEGYSVSREKKESFPLTVTSAQKNPTAFYLCASFRTDSNQPQHFGDGTRLSIL.

The chain links TRBV5-1 to TRBJ2-7; D may be TRBD1 (5 bases). Looked up from germline, CDR1 is SGHRS and CDR2 is YFSETQ. This CDR3 spans 14 amino acids. The V and J ends lost 6 bases and 6 bases respectively, with 19 bases between them. The CDR3, as DNA: TGCGCCAGCACCCAGGGCGGAGTGGGGCGCGAGCAGTACTTC. Its protein is CASTQGGVGREQYF. Looking up the rest from reference TRBV5-1 and TRBJ2-7 gives the full variable domain: KAGVTQTPRYLIKTRGQQVTLSCSPISGHRSVSWYQQTPGQGLQFLFEYFSETQRNKGNFPGRFSGRQFSNSRSEMNVSTLELGDSALYLCASTQGGVGREQYFGPGTRLTVT.

This clone was detected a few times. CDR3 sequence (DNA): TGTGCCAGCAGCCCGTTCAATGAGCAGTTCTTC. It encodes CASSPFNEQFF. The chain joins TRBV7-9 to TRBJ2-1; D gene uncertain. Germline values: CDR1 SEHNR, CDR2 FQNEAQ (reference sequence). The CDR3 has 11 residues. V was trimmed by 5 bases and J by 6 bases, leaving 5 bases between them.

The rearrangement links TRBV9 to TRBJ1-2; 8 nucleotides match TRBD1. This CDR3 region has 16 residues. V shed 3 bases, J shed 0 bases, and the junction held 7 bases outside the gene matches. Germline CDR1 SGDLS, CDR2 YYNGEE. The CDR3: CASSAQGAASNYGYTF. CDR3 sequence (DNA): TGTGCCAGCAGCGCCCAGGGGGCCGCCTCTAACTATGGCTACACCTTC.

This clone was detected once. J is TRBJ2-1 and V is TRBV18; 8 nucleotides align to TRBD1. The CDR3 sequence is 14 residues long. J lost 6 bases, V lost 3 bases, and 4 bases had no gene match. Germline-derived CDR1 and CDR2 are KGHSH and LQKENI. CDR3 protein: CASSPETGGNEQFF. In DNA, the CDR3 is TGTGCCAGCTCACCCGAAACAGGGGGCAATGAGCAGTTCTTC.

V usage is TRBV2 and J usage is TRBJ1-1; D is undetermined. Germline V gene sequence: CDR1 SNHLY, CDR2 FYNNEI. The length of the CDR3 is 11 residues. V dropped 6 bases and J dropped 11 bases, with 13 bases sitting between them. The chain's CDR3 is CASSIDGGAFF. CDR3 in DNA: TGTGCCAGCAGCATTGACGGAGGCGCTTTCTTT.

The J gene is TRBJ2-1, the V gene TRBV7-9; 11 positions agree with TRBD2. CDR3 length equals 15 residues. V dropped 3 bases and J dropped 7; count of bases not matched to a gene: 5. In germline, CDR1 is SEHNR, CDR2 FQNEAQ (reference sequence). CDR3 region: CASSFQLAGANEQFF. CDR3 sequence (DNA): TGTGCCAGCAGCTTTCAACTAGCGGGAGCGAATGAGCAGTTCTTC. Filled out from reference TRBV7-9 and TRBJ2-1, the complete variable domain reads DTGVSQNPRHKITKRGQNVTFRCDPISEHNRLYWYRQTLGQGPEFLTYFQNEAQLEKSRLLSDRFSAERPKGSFSTLEIQRTEQGDSAMYLCASSFQLAGANEQFFGPGTRLTVL.

V usage is TRBV5-6 and J usage is TRBJ1-1; unclear D gene. The CDR3 is 11 residues long. CDR1 SGHDT and CDR2 YYEEEE come from the germline V gene. V shed 2 bases and J shed 7 bases, with 6 bases lying between them. CDR3 in DNA: TGTGCCAGCAGCTTAGTTAGTGAAGCTTTCTTT. It encodes CASSLVSEAFF.

This chain uses TRBV18 with TRBJ2-7; 7 bases fit TRBD1. Trimming took 2 bases from V and 4 from J; bases not matched to a gene: 2. Germline CDR1 is KGHSH and CDR2 is LQKENI. The CDR3 has 13 amino acids. The CDR3 protein is CASSPSTGYEQYF. Here the CDR3 DNA reads TGTGCCAGCTCACCATCGACAGGGTACGAGCAGTACTTC.

This chain links TRBV7-9 with TRBJ2-5; D is possibly TRBD2 (5 bases). The V gene lost 5 bases and the J gene lost 2 bases, with 12 bases spanning the gap. Germline V CDR1 and CDR2: SEHNR, FQNEAQ (reference sequence). This CDR3 is built from 14 residues. The CDR3 nucleotides are TGTGCCAGCAGCACCTCAGGAGGACAAGAGACCCAGTACTTC. It translates to CASSTSGGQETQYF. Drawing the rest from reference TRBV7-9 and TRBJ2-5, the complete variable domain is DTGVSQNPRHKITKRGQNVTFRCDPISEHNRLYWYRQTLGQGPEFLTYFQNEAQLEKSRLLSDRFSAERPKGSFSTLEIQRTEQGDSAMYLCASSTSGGQETQYFGPGTRLLVL.

The genes are TRBV13 and TRBJ1-2, with D possibly being TRBD1 (5 bases). V was shortened by 0 bases and J by 6 bases, with 14 bases between the two germline ends. The germline CDR1 and CDR2 sequences are PRHDT and FYEKMQ (reference sequence). The CDR3 contains 15 residues. CDR3 amino acids: CASSLGGLRVDGYTF. CDR3 nucleotide sequence: TGTGCCAGCAGCTTAGGGGGGCTCCGAGTTGATGGCTACACCTTC.

The chain uses TRBV11-2 and TRBJ2-1, with D possibly matching TRBD2 (6 bases). CDR3 length: 15 residues. Trimming took 1 base from V and 3 from J, leaving 10 bases between them. The germline CDR1 and CDR2 sequences are SGHAT and FQNNGV. The CDR3 DNA is TGTGCCAGCAGCTTAGGAGTGCGGGGCTACAATGAGCAGTTCTTC. Translated, it gives CASSLGVRGYNEQFF.

The CDR3 nucleotides are TGCGCCAGCAGCCCCGGACAGGGATCGGATTCACCCCTCCACTTT. This gives the protein CASSPGQGSDSPLHF. This sequence joins TRBV4-1 and TRBJ1-6; TRBD1 agrees at 8 bases. The CDR3 is 15 residues long. With 4 bases clipped from V and 8 bases from J, the junction kept 7 bases outside the gene matches. Germline V gene lookup returns CDR1 MGHRA and CDR2 YSYEKL.

The gene calls are TRBV18 and TRBJ1-6, with 8 bases that match TRBD1. Trimming removed 5 bases from V and 9 bases from J; junction bases left unmatched: 6. Per the germline V gene, CDR1 is KGHSH and CDR2 is LQKENI. This CDR3 has 14 residues. The CDR3 loop reads CASSYGTGSSPLHF. The CDR3 bases are TGTGCCAGCTCATACGGGACAGGCTCTTCACCCCTCCACTTT.

As regards this clone: Other nucleotide sequences from this sample produce the same CDR3. The chain recombines TRBV6-5 with TRBJ1-3; D not certain. The germline CDR1 and CDR2 sequences are MNHEY and SVGAGI. This CDR3 has 12 amino acids. V was trimmed by 11 bases and J by 0 bases, leaving 8 bases between them. Here the CDR3 reads CASESSGNTIYF. Here the CDR3 DNA reads TGTGCCTCGGAGAGCTCTGGAAACACCATATATTTT.

The genes are TRBV6-1 and TRBJ1-6; D gene unclear. Germline loops: CDR1 MNHNS, CDR2 SASEGT. The CDR3 extends over 14 amino acids. V gave up 2 bases and J gave up 8 bases, with 10 bases separating them. In DNA, the CDR3 is TGTGCCAGCAGTGAAACGGGATCTCATTCACCCCTCCACTTT. This codes for CASSETGSHSPLHF.

This clone appeared once. This specimen includes other DNA sequences encoding the same CDR3. This chain connects TRBV6-4 to TRBJ2-3; D is possibly TRBD1 (6 bases). The CDR3 contains 14 residues. Germline loops: CDR1 MRHNA, CDR2 SNTAGT. Trimming shortened V by 8 bases and J by 2 bases, and 14 bases separated the two germline ends. The CDR3 DNA reads as TGTGCCAGCCCCCATCCGGGACACACAGATACGCAGTATTTT. Residues: CASPHPGHTDTQYF.

This rearrangement joins TRBV11-2 to TRBJ2-5, with D possibly TRBD1 on 5 matching bases. Germline CDR1 is SGHAT and CDR2 is FQNNGV. This CDR3 has 15 amino acids. The V end lost 0 bases, the J end lost 7 bases, and 15 bases lay between the germline ends. CDR3 sequence (DNA): TGTGCCAGCAGCTTAGATCAGCAGGGAAGGGGGACCCAGTACTTC. Residues: CASSLDQQGRGTQYF. Variable domain in full (rest from reference TRBV11-2 and TRBJ2-5): EAGVAQSPRYKIIEKRQSVAFWCNPISGHATLYWYQQILGQGPKLLIQFQNNGVVDDSQLPKDRFSAERLKGVDSTLKIQPAKLEDSAVYLCASSLDQQGRGTQYFGPGTRLLVL.

In DNA, the CDR3 is TGTGCCAGCAGTGAAAATCAGATGCTCGCCTATGGCTACACCTTC. Its protein product is CASSENQMLAYGYTF. This chain uses TRBV6-1 with TRBJ1-2, with no clear D. Germline V gene sequence: CDR1 MNHNS, CDR2 SASEGT. The CDR3 totals 15 residues. The V and J ends lost 2 bases and 4 bases respectively, with 14 bases between them.

In this sample, this clone turned up once. The chain joins TRBV7-9 to TRBJ1-4, with no clear D. CDR3 length: 12 residues. Germline V gene sequence: CDR1 SEHNR, CDR2 FQNEAQ (reference sequence). The V gene lost 4 bases and the J gene lost 8 bases, with 8 bases spanning the gap. The CDR3 sequence: CASSSPREKLFF. DNA for the CDR3: TGTGCCAGCAGCTCGCCTCGGGAAAAACTGTTTTTT.

The chain couples TRBV5-4 to TRBJ1-1; tentatively, D is TRBD1 (6 bases). Between the trimmed V and J ends, which lost 0 bases and 1 base, there was a span of 7 bases. This CDR3 is 14 amino acids long. Germline-derived CDR1 and CDR2 are SGHNT and YYREEE (reference sequence). The CDR3 region is CASSLATGNTEAFF. Here the CDR3 DNA reads TGTGCCAGCAGCTTGGCGACAGGGAACACTGAAGCTTTCTTT.